The 3 T cell receptor beta chains presented below share a single source sample, sequenced in a study of early T cells in non-severe SARS-CoV-2 infection. In TCRdb, the 5' RACE reads were re-called with MiXCR into one record per CDR3 protein. This repertoire shows tens of thousands of distinct CDR3 sequences, around 11% found once; its top ten account for about 1.2%. The sample in question was whole blood, obtained at baseline. These receptors were obtained from an adult who was a healthcare worker with PCR-confirmed SARS-CoV-2 infection or an uninfected control (not recorded which). The donor label of this sample is uncertain.

Only a few counts were recorded for this clonotype. J is TRBJ2-3 and V is TRBV4-2; D possibly corresponds to TRBD2 (6 bases). CDR3 size: 17 residues. V was cut by 0 bases and J by 1 base, with 14 bases left in between. Germline V lookup: CDR1 LGHNA, CDR2 YNFKEQ. CDR3 loop: CASSQEGGPGGTDTQYF. The CDR3 nucleotides are TGTGCCAGCAGCCAAGAGGGCGGACCGGGGGGCACAGATACGCAGTATTTT.

This rearrangement joins TRBV27 to TRBJ2-5; D is perhaps TRBD1 (5 bases). Trimming took 7 bases from V and 5 from J, leaving 17 bases between them. CDR3 size: 14 residues. Germline values: CDR1 MNHEY, CDR2 SMNVEV (reference sequence). CDR3: CASMGPMSGETQYF. The DNA for the CDR3 is TGTGCCAGCATGGGGCCGATGAGTGGGGAGACCCAGTACTTC.

This clonotype has a handful of counts. This chain uses TRBV6-5 with TRBJ1-6; the match to TRBD1 covers 9 bases. The germline CDR1 and CDR2 sequences are MNHEY and SVGAGI. This CDR3 spans 16 amino acids. V lost 2 bases to trimming and J lost 7 bases; unmatched junction nucleotides: 6. CDR3 protein: CASSYTRGQGNSPLHF. The CDR3 nucleotides read TGTGCCAGCAGTTACACCCGGGGACAGGGAAATTCACCCCTCCACTTT.